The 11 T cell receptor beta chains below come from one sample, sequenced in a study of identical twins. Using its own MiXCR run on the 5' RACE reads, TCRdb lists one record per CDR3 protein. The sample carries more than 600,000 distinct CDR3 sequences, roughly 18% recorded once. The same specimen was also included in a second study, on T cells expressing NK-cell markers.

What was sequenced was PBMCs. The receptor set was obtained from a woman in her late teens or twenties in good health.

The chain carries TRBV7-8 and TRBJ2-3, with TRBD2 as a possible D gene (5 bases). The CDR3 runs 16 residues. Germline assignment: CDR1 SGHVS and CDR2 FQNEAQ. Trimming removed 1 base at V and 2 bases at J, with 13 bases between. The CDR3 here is CASSLVVRLPTDTQYF. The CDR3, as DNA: TGTGCCAGCAGCTTAGTGGTGAGACTACCCACAGATACGCAGTATTTT.

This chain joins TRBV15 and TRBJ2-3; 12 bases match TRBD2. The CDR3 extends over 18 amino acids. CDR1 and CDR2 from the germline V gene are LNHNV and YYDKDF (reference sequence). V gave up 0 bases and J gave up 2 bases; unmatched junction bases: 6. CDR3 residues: CATSRDGGLAGYTDTQYF. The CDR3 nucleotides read TGTGCCACCAGCAGAGATGGAGGACTAGCGGGGTACACAGATACGCAGTATTTT.

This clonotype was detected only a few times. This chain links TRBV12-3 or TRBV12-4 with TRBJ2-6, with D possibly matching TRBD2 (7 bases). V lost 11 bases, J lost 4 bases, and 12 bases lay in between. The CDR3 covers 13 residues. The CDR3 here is CAFGGPGANVLTF. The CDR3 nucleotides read TGTGCCTTCGGGGGGCCAGGGGCCAACGTCCTGACTTTC.

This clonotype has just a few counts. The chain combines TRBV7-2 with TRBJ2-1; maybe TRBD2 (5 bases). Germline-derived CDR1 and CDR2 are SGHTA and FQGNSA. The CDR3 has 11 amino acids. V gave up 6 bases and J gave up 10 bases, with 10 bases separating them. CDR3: CASREGWEQFF. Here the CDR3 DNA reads TGTGCCAGCAGAGAGGGTTGGGAGCAGTTCTTC. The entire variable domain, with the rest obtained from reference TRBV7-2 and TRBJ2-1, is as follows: GAGVSQSPSNKVTEKGKDVELRCDPISGHTALYWYRQSLGQGLEFLIYFQGNSAPDKSGLPSDRFSAERTGGSVSTLTIQRTQQEDSAVYLCASREGWEQFFGPGTRLTVL.

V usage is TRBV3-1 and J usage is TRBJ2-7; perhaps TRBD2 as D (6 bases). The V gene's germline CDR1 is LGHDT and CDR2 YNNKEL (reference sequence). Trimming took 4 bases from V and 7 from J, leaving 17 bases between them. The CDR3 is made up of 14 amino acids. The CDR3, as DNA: TGTGCCAGCAGCCCGGGACTCTGGACGGAGGAGCAGTACTTC. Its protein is CASSPGLWTEEQYF.

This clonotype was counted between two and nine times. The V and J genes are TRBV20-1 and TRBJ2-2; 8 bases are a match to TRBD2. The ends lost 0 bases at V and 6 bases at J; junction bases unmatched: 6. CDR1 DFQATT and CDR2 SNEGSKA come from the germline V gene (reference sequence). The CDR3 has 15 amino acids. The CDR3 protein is CSARDRSGSAGELFF. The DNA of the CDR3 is TGCAGTGCTAGAGATAGGAGCGGGAGTGCCGGGGAGCTGTTTTTT.

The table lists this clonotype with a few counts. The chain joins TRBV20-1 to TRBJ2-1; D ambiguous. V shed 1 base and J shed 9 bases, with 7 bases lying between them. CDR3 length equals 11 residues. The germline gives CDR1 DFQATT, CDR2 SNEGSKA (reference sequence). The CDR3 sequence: CSARGNSEQFF. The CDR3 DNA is TGCAGTGCTAGAGGAAACAGTGAGCAGTTCTTC.

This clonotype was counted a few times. The chain's CDR3 is CASSPAEVQETQYF. Here the CDR3 DNA reads TGTGCCAGCTCACCAGCGGAAGTGCAAGAGACCCAGTACTTC. The chain is built from TRBV18 and TRBJ2-5; D uncertain. The length of the CDR3 is 14 residues. The V end was cut by 2 bases, the J end by 2 bases, with 9 bases between. CDR1 KGHSH and CDR2 LQKENI come from the germline V gene.

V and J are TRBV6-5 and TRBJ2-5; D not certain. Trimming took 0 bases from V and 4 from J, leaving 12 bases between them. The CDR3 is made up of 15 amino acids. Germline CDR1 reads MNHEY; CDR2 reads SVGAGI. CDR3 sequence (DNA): TGTGCCAGCAGTTACTCGTTGTCCAGCATAGAGACCCAGTACTTC. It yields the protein CASSYSLSSIETQYF.

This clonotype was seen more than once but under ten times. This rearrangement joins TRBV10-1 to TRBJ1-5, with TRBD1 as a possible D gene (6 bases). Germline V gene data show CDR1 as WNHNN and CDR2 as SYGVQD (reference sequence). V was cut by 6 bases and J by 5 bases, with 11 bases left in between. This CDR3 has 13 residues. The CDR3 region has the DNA TGCGCCAGCAGCGGACAGCGGGATCAGCCCCAGCATTTT. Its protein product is CASSGQRDQPQHF.

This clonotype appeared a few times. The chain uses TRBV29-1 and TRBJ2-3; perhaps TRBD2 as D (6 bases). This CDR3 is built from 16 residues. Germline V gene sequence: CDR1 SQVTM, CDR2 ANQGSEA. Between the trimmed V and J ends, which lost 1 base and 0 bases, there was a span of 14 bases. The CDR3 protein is CSVEVRVGTSTDTQYF. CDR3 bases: TGCAGCGTTGAAGTTCGAGTAGGGACTAGCACAGATACGCAGTATTTT.